This TCR beta chain was recorded in a study of molecular identifiers for immune sequencing clone quantification. Study-wide points: Underestimated sizes of highly expanded clones could result from identical TCR molecules that share a barcode. Jurkat TCR RNA spiked in from one cell reportedly remained identifiable amid some 950,000 naive cells.

V shed 0 bases and J shed 7 bases, with 12 bases lying between them. CDR1 MNHEY and CDR2 SVGEGT come from the germline V gene. This CDR3 spans 14 amino acids. Turning to this clonotype: Antigen unknown.

Naive CD8 T cells underwent sorting with the CD8+CD4-CCR7+CD45RA+ definition. Bulk TCR library preparation followed previously described methods with listed TCR primers. Each CDR3 protein is one row after TCRdb ran MiXCR on the PCR reads. The profile shows a few hundred thousand distinct CDR3 sequences, under 25% of them singletons. This receptor was taken from a human donor in good health. Some libraries in this study had Jurkat cell RNA spiked in. This chain uses TRBV6-2 or TRBV6-3 with TRBJ1-1; the D gene is possibly TRBD1 (5 bases). Specimen: naive CD8+ T cells from blood, with Jurkat cell RNA spiked in. Subset of the sample: FACS-sorted CD8+CD4-CCR7+CD45RA+ naive T cells. In DNA form, the CDR3 reads TGTGCCAGCAGTTACTCGAGTTCTAGGGGTGAAGCTTTCTTT. Amino acids: CASSYSSSRGEAFF.